These 30 T cell receptor beta chains share one sample of origin, sequenced in a study of spatial heterogeneity in lung cancer. TCRdb re-analysed the 5' RACE reads in MiXCR, keeping a single row per CDR3 protein. The sample carries around 10,000 distinct CDR3 sequences, approximately 3.9% recorded once. Regarding time point: blood taken at disease recurrence. Unsorted tumor, nontumor lung tissue or cryopreserved PBMC supplied the whole RNA. The source was PBMCs, collected at recurrence. These receptors all stem from a female donor with early-stage non-small cell lung cancer.

In its sample, this clonotype was seen many times. Because this beta chain is a stray read in a library intended to capture alpha chains, its abundance should not be given much weight. V usage is TRBV12-3 or TRBV12-4 and J usage is TRBJ1-1; 10 positions agree with TRBD1. V shed 6 bases, J shed 1 base, and the junction held 5 bases outside the gene matches. The CDR3 extends over 15 amino acids. The CDR3 DNA is TGTGCCAGCAGACCCAGACAGGGGGCGAACACTGAAGCTTTCTTT. This gives the protein CASRPRQGANTEAFF.

In regard to this clonotype: This beta chain slipped into a library made for alpha chains as a stray read, so its size is not meaningful. CDR3 DNA: TGCAGTGCCCCAGGGCCGGAAGCCTATGGCTACACCTTC. This encodes CSAPGPEAYGYTF. J is TRBJ1-2 and V is TRBV20-1; possibly TRBD1 for D (5 bases). Germline-derived CDR1 and CDR2 are DFQATT and SNEGSKA (reference sequence). The CDR3 is 13 amino acids. V lost 6 bases and J 4 bases, leaving 15 bases between the germline ends.

As regards this clonotype: One junction end does not reproduce the germline sequence, and a read error may be involved. This beta chain came through as a stray read in a library set up for alpha chains, and its size says little. The chain combines TRBV5-4 with TRBJ2-1, with D tentatively TRBD1 (6 bases). The CDR3 sequence is 15 residues long. Germline V gene data show CDR1 as SGHNT and CDR2 as YYREEE (reference sequence). Here the CDR3 DNA reads TGTGCCAACAGCTCCGGGTCGGACAGCTACAATGAGCAGTTCTTC. This sequence encodes CANSSGSDSYNEQFF.

At least ten counts were recorded for this clonotype. This beta chain is an unintended read in a library built for alpha chains; its size means little. The rearrangement uses TRBV12-3 or TRBV12-4 and TRBJ2-2, with 11 bases aligning to TRBD1. The ends lost 4 bases at V and 5 bases at J; junction bases unmatched: 3. The CDR3 contains 15 residues. The CDR3 sequence: CASSSGTGGTGELFF. Here the CDR3 DNA reads TGTGCCAGCAGTTCCGGGACAGGGGGGACCGGGGAGCTGTTTTTT.

This clonotype is medium-sized (0.01 to 0.1%) by share. This beta chain lies outside the target of a library built for alpha chains; its clone size means little. The CDR3 DNA follows: TGTGCCATCAGTGATCGACTGAACACTGAAGCTTTCTTT. It codes for CAISDRLNTEAFF. The V gene is TRBV10-3, the J gene TRBJ1-1; D uncertain. CDR1 is ENHRY and CDR2 is SYGVKD in the germline V gene. V was clipped by 3 bases and J by 0 bases, with 5 bases between them. The CDR3 runs 13 residues.

This clonotype was observed many times. A library made for alpha chains picked up this beta chain off target, so its size means little. CDR3 DNA: TGTGCCAGCAGTGTCGGGACTCCCGGAGGAACCGGGGAGCTGTTTTTT. It translates to CASSVGTPGGTGELFF. The V call is TRBV12-3 or TRBV12-4, the J call TRBJ2-2, with a weak D call TRBD2 (6 bases). V was pared by 5 bases and J by 5 bases, with 18 bases between. CDR3 size: 16 residues.

The table lists this clonotype with many counts. The library was prepared for alpha chains; this beta chain is a stray read, so its frequency means little. V and J are TRBV12-3 or TRBV12-4 and TRBJ1-2; D perhaps matches TRBD1 (6 bases). Trimming removed 4 bases at V and 2 bases at J, with 8 bases between. The CDR3 extends over 13 amino acids. CDR3 sequence reads: CASSSQGNYGYTF. The CDR3 DNA is TGTGCCAGCAGTTCGCAGGGGAACTATGGCTACACCTTC.

This clonotype ranks as medium-sized. A library prepared for alpha chains yielded this beta chain as an off-target read; its size is of little meaning. The chain combines TRBV7-2 with TRBJ2-7, with TRBD1 matching over 12 bases. This CDR3 spans 17 amino acids. Germline lookup yields CDR1 SGHTA and CDR2 FQGNSA. V gave up 6 bases and J gave up 3 bases; unmatched junction bases: 12. DNA of the CDR3: TGTGCCAGCAGAGTTACCGGGACAGGGGGCGGTTTCTACGAGCAGTACTTC. Protein sequence: CASRVTGTGGGFYEQYF.

This clonotype was picked up many times. Since it is a stray read in a library aimed at alpha chains, this beta chain has a size that is not meaningful. The chain combines TRBV10-1 with TRBJ2-3; D gene ambiguous. Trimming left V 0 bases short and J 4 bases short, with 5 bases between. Germline assignment: CDR1 WNHNN and CDR2 SYGVQD (reference sequence). The CDR3 contains 13 residues. CDR3 amino acids: CASSESMPDTQYF. CDR3 in DNA: TGCGCCAGCAGTGAGTCGATGCCAGATACGCAGTATTTT.

This clonotype was detected many times. For a library built for alpha chains, this beta chain is a stray read; little rests on its size. The chain couples TRBV5-4 to TRBJ2-2, with D possibly called TRBD1 or TRBD2 (7 bases each). The germline gives CDR1 SGHNT, CDR2 YYREEE (reference sequence). The CDR3 spans 17 residues. The V gene lost 3 bases and the J gene lost 5 bases, with 20 bases spanning the gap. CDR3 coding DNA: TGTGCCAGCAGCTGGGGCCGGGGAGGGGGCAGGACCGGGGAGCTGTTTTTT. Translation: CASSWGRGGGRTGELFF.

This clonotype was detected many times. In a library made to pick up alpha chains, this beta chain is a stray read with a size that means little. The CDR3 nucleotides are TGTGCCAGCAGTACGGGGACCACAGATACGCAGTATTTT. It specifies CASSTGTTDTQYF. This chain links TRBV6-2 or TRBV6-3 with TRBJ2-3; D might be TRBD1 or TRBD2, each matching 5 bases. Germline CDR1 and CDR2: MNHEY and SVGEGT. V lost 5 bases and J lost 2, with 8 bases in between. This CDR3 has 13 residues.

In its sample, this clonotype was seen many times. This beta chain came through as a stray read in a library set up for alpha chains, and its size says little. This rearrangement joins TRBV10-3 to TRBJ2-5, with TRBD1 identical over 7 bases. V shed 7 bases, J shed 5 bases, and the junction held 7 bases outside the gene matches. The V gene's germline CDR1 is ENHRY and CDR2 SYGVKD. There are 13 residues in the CDR3. The CDR3 region is CAINEGGGETQYF. The CDR3 DNA reads TGTGCCATCAATGAAGGGGGCGGTGAGACCCAGTACTTC.

This clonotype ranks as medium-sized (0.01 to 0.1%). This beta chain slipped into a library made for alpha chains as a stray read, so its size is not meaningful. This sequence joins TRBV6-5 and TRBJ2-7; unclear D gene. The CDR3 length is 14 residues. The germline V gene encodes CDR1 MNHEY and CDR2 SVGAGI. The V and J ends lost 2 bases and 2 bases respectively, with 10 bases between them. This CDR3 is CASSYGRKPYEQYF. The CDR3 DNA follows: TGTGCCAGCAGTTACGGCAGGAAACCCTACGAGCAGTACTTC.

This clonotype was recorded at least ten times. This beta chain is an off-target read within a library intended for alpha chains, so its frequency means little. This chain uses TRBV10-3 with TRBJ2-4; unclear D gene. The V end was cut by 2 bases, the J end by 6 bases, with 2 bases between. CDR1 ENHRY and CDR2 SYGVKD come from the germline V gene. The CDR3 is made up of 11 amino acids. CDR3 region: CAISEGNIQYF. For the CDR3, the DNA is TGTGCCATCAGTGAGGGAAACATTCAGTACTTC.

This clonotype has ten or more counts. This beta chain appears as a stray read in a library generated for alpha chains; its size is not informative. The chain uses TRBV28 and TRBJ1-1; D is undetermined. With 4 bases removed from V and 7 bases from J, the gap between germline ends came to 7 bases. Per the germline V gene, CDR1 is MDHEN and CDR2 is SYDVKM. This CDR3 comprises 11 residues. CDR3 bases: TGTGCCAGCAGTTCGCAGGTTGAAGCTTTCTTT. Residues: CASSSQVEAFF.

This clonotype came up many times. Because the library targeted alpha chains, this beta chain is an off-target read whose size means little. The rearrangement joins TRBV28 to TRBJ2-7; unclear D gene. V lost 6 bases to trimming and J lost 3 bases, with 3 bases between them. CDR3 size: 10 residues. Per the germline V gene, CDR1 is MDHEN and CDR2 is SYDVKM. DNA for the CDR3: TGTGCCAGCAGCCTCTACGAGCAGTACTTC. This translates into CASSLYEQYF. Supplemented by reference TRBV28 and TRBJ2-7, the full variable domain reads DVKVTQSSRYLVKRTGEKVFLECVQDMDHENMFWYRQDPGLGLRLIYFSYDVKMKEKGDIPEGYSVSREKKERFSLILESASTNQTSMYLCASSLYEQYFGPGTRLTVT.

In its sample, this clonotype was seen many times. A library made for alpha chains picked up this beta chain off target, so its size means little. V and J are TRBV18 and TRBJ2-7; the match to TRBD2 covers 7 bases. V lost 3 bases to trimming and J lost 5 bases; unmatched junction nucleotides: 7. The CDR3 runs to 14 residues. Germline V gives CDR1 KGHSH, CDR2 LQKENI. The CDR3 nucleotides read TGTGCCAGCTCACCCGGAGCGGGGTCAGACGAGCAGTACTTC. Its translation is CASSPGAGSDEQYF.

This clonotype showed up many times. The library was built for alpha chains, so this beta chain is an off-target read and its size means little. The chain employs TRBV5-6 and TRBJ1-3, with D unresolved. The length of the CDR3 is 13 residues. The germline gives CDR1 SGHDT, CDR2 YYEEEE. The germline V and J ends were trimmed by 1 base and 4 bases, with 6 bases remaining between them. The CDR3 DNA sequence: TGTGCCAGCAGCTTGCAATTGGGAAACACCATATATTTT. Protein: CASSLQLGNTIYF.

This clonotype was seen at least ten times. The library was prepared for alpha chains; this beta chain is a stray read, so its frequency means little. The chain combines TRBV10-3 with TRBJ2-7, with D possibly TRBD1 on 5 matching bases. The CDR3 has 14 amino acids. Trimming pared 4 bases from V and 2 bases from J, leaving 12 bases between. Germline V gene sequence: CDR1 ENHRY, CDR2 SYGVKD. The CDR3 coding sequence is TGTGCCATCAGTGTTTCTAAAGGGGCCTACGAGCAGTACTTC. Translated: CAISVSKGAYEQYF.

This clonotype came up a few times. This beta chain slipped into a library made for alpha chains as a stray read, so its size is not meaningful. The chain recombines TRBV29-1 with TRBJ2-3, with TRBD2 matching 7 bases. This CDR3 comprises 14 residues. V lost 8 bases and J lost 2; bases outside the gene matches: 10. In germline, CDR1 is SQVTM, CDR2 ANQGSEA. The CDR3 DNA sequence: TGCAGCACCGGGGCGGGACTATTCACAGATACGCAGTATTTT. Encoded protein: CSTGAGLFTDTQYF.

This clonotype was recorded many times. Found in a library prepared for alpha chains, this beta chain is an off-target read, and its abundance has little meaning. This rearrangement joins TRBV20-1 to TRBJ2-2, with 8 positions matching TRBD1. The germline CDR1 and CDR2 sequences are DFQATT and SNEGSKA (reference sequence). The CDR3 runs to 14 residues. V dropped 3 bases and J dropped 1; count of bases not matched to a gene: 1. For the CDR3, the DNA is TGCAGTGCTAGGGACAGGGTGAACACCGGGGAGCTGTTTTTT. As protein: CSARDRVNTGELFF.

The sample holds many counts of this clonotype. Since it is a stray read in a library aimed at alpha chains, this beta chain has a size that is not meaningful. The chain couples TRBV28 to TRBJ1-4; 7 nucleotides align to TRBD1. V trimming: 8 bases; J trimming: 4 bases; junction bases outside the gene matches: 4. This CDR3 region has 13 residues. CDR1 is MDHEN, CDR2 SYDVKM, per germline. Written as DNA, the CDR3 is TGTGCCAGCGGGACAGAGATTAATGAAAAACTGTTTTTT. This sequence encodes CASGTEINEKLFF.

This clonotype appeared many times. With the library built for alpha chains, this beta chain is off target and its frequency is not meaningful. The chain joins TRBV3-1 to TRBJ2-3; tentatively, D is TRBD2 (5 bases). V was cut by 6 bases and J by 2 bases, with 9 bases left in between. This CDR3 contains 13 residues. In germline, CDR1 is LGHDT, CDR2 YNNKEL (reference sequence). CDR3 sequence reads: CASRRELTDTQYF. DNA of the CDR3: TGTGCCAGCAGACGGGAACTCACAGATACGCAGTATTTT.

In its sample, this clonotype is medium-sized. Within a library made for alpha chains, this beta chain is off target, and its count is uninformative. V usage is TRBV29-1 and J usage is TRBJ2-1; D unclear. Germline CDR1 SQVTM, CDR2 ANQGSEA. V gave up 5 bases and J gave up 5 bases, with 7 bases separating them. This CDR3 comprises 11 residues. The CDR3 nucleotides are TGCAGCGTTCCGGGCAACAATGAGCAGTTCTTC. Its translation is CSVPGNNEQFF.

This clonotype was recorded at least ten times. In a library made to pick up alpha chains, this beta chain is a stray read with a size that means little. The V call is TRBV2, the J call TRBJ1-1; perhaps TRBD1 as D (6 bases). Germline V gene data show CDR1 as SNHLY and CDR2 as FYNNEI. V was pared by 8 bases and J by 9 bases, with 22 bases between. The CDR3 covers 14 residues. In DNA form, the CDR3 reads TGTGCCAGCGGGGCCGTCGTACAGGGCGGAAAAGCTTTCTTT. Translation: CASGAVVQGGKAFF.

This clonotype has ten or more counts. As an off-target read in a library built for alpha chains, this beta chain has a frequency of little significance. The chain carries TRBV7-6 and TRBJ1-3; the match to TRBD1 covers 7 bases. CDR3 length: 17 residues. V shed 1 base, J shed 0 bases, and the junction held 6 bases outside the gene matches. CDR1 is SGHVS, CDR2 FNYEAQ, per germline. The chain's CDR3 is CASSLEMGQSSGNTIYF. In nucleotides, the CDR3 is TGTGCCAGCAGCTTAGAAATGGGACAGTCCTCTGGAAACACCATATATTTT.

In this sample, this clonotype is medium-sized. This beta chain appears as a stray read in a library generated for alpha chains; its size is not informative. J is TRBJ1-1 and V is TRBV2; D not certain. CDR1 is SNHLY and CDR2 is FYNNEI in the germline V gene. This CDR3 has 14 amino acids. The ends were cut back, 4 bases at V and 1 base at J, with 10 bases in the middle. In DNA, the CDR3 is TGTGCCAGCAGTGTCGGTTCGCGGAACACTGAAGCTTTCTTT. Translation: CASSVGSRNTEAFF.

This clonotype was counted many times. The library was built for alpha chains, so this beta chain is an off-target read and its size means little. This CDR3 is CASSQGTGAEAFF. The DNA for the CDR3 is TGTGCCAGCAGCCAGGGGACGGGGGCTGAAGCTTTCTTT. This rearrangement joins TRBV7-9 to TRBJ1-1; tentative D call: TRBD1 (6 bases). Trimming stripped 5 bases from V and 6 bases from J, with 13 bases between. The CDR3 is 13 residues long. CDR1 and CDR2 from the germline V gene are SEHNR and FQNEAQ (reference sequence).

This clonotype was counted ten times or more. This beta chain turned up in a library designed for alpha chains; as an off-target read, its abundance says little. The V gene is TRBV7-3, the J gene TRBJ1-2, with 8 bases aligning to TRBD1. The CDR3 has 15 amino acids. Trimming cost V 5 bases and J 0 bases; bases outside gene matches: 5. Germline CDR1 reads SGHTA; CDR2 reads FQGTGA. Here the CDR3 DNA reads TGTGCCAGCAGCCTCACAGGGGGGACTAACTATGGCTACACCTTC. Amino acid sequence: CASSLTGGTNYGYTF.

This clonotype has only a few counts. Since it is a stray read in a library aimed at alpha chains, this beta chain has a size that is not meaningful. V and J are TRBV20-1 and TRBJ2-3, with 9 positions matching TRBD2. The junction had 11 bases not matched to a gene; V was cut back by 4 bases and J by 3 bases. The CDR3 sequence is 16 residues long. Germline V lookup: CDR1 DFQATT, CDR2 SNEGSKA (reference sequence). The CDR3 protein is CSATPQAGGLTDTQYF. The CDR3 DNA is TGCAGTGCTACCCCCCAAGCGGGGGGACTAACAGATACGCAGTATTTT.